This T cell receptor (beta chain) was recorded in a study of T-cell memory formation after mild COVID-19. Study-wide context: TCR clusters mostly belonged to single donors. Study results and caveats: Of the contracting clones, CD4+ ones lay mainly in CM and EM, and CD8+ ones in EMRA.

With regard to this clonotype: The antigen is undetermined.

The 5'RACE method, run with constant-segment primers, produced TCR alpha and TCR beta cDNA libraries (carrying sample barcodes and UMIs). Each CDR3 protein is one row after TCRdb ran MiXCR on the 5' RACE reads. The sample holds hundreds of thousands of distinct CDR3 sequences, roughly 8% seen once. The TCR originated in a man between 18 and 29 years old who had mild COVID-19 (a few samples of this study predate the infection). Cell type and time point are not known. Source material: PBMCs or a T cell subset sorted from them (not recorded which).

The CDR3 DNA reads TGTGCCAGCAGCAGTACCCCCCTGAATGAGCAGTTCTTC. This codes for CASSSTPLNEQFF. The chain recombines TRBV7-2 with TRBJ2-1; D not resolved. The CDR3 spans 13 residues. V was shortened by 5 bases and J by 7 bases, with 12 bases between the two germline ends. Per the germline V gene, CDR1 is SGHTA and CDR2 is FQGNSA.